The 24 T cell receptor beta chains in this list originate from one sample, sequenced in a study of cytomegalovirus exposure and HLA in healthy donors. PCR employed 60 Vbeta and 13 Jbeta primers. Clones were sequenced by immunoSEQ multiplex PCR, and TCRdb holds only the in-frame ones, with some missing. The sample shows just over 150,000 clones, less than 90% of them seen only once. The specimen was PBMCs. The receptors come from a young woman in good health and CMV-seronegative.

This rearrangement joins TRBV6-1 to TRBJ2-3, with 7 positions matching TRBD2. The CDR3 covers 14 residues. With V trimmed by 4 bases and J by 1 base, 2 bases remained unmatched. Germline-derived CDR1 and CDR2 are MNHNS and SASEGT. The DNA for the CDR3 is TGTGCCAGCAGTGTTGCGGGGGGCACAGATACGCAGTATTTT. It is translated as CASSVAGGTDTQYF.

This sequence joins TRBV10-3 and TRBJ2-2; D gene ambiguous. The germline V gene encodes CDR1 ENHRY and CDR2 SYGVKD. The CDR3 length is 13 residues. Deletions cut 8 bases from V and 2 bases from J, with 9 bases between. In nucleotides, the CDR3 is TGTGCCATCTCTGCAGTAAACACCGGGGAGCTGTTTTTT. Encoded protein: CAISAVNTGELFF.

The chain is built from TRBV4-1 and TRBJ2-7, with 9 bases aligning to TRBD1. The CDR3 is made up of 13 amino acids. CDR1 and CDR2 from the germline V gene are MGHRA and YSYEKL. The V segment lost 4 bases and the J segment 6 bases; nucleotides outside the gene matches: 4. The CDR3, as DNA: TGCGCCAGCAGCCTACGACAGGGGGGCGAGCAGTACTTC. Protein product: CASSLRQGGEQYF.

The chain combines TRBV9 with TRBJ2-7, with D possibly being TRBD1 (6 bases). Germline CDR1 is SGDLS and CDR2 is YYNGEE. V was trimmed by 5 bases and J by 6 bases, leaving 18 bases between them. This CDR3 has 14 residues. The CDR3 DNA reads TGTGCCAGCAGTTACCTGGACAGAGCCTCCGAGCAGTACTTC. It specifies CASSYLDRASEQYF.

This sequence joins TRBV4-1 and TRBJ1-1; D perhaps matches TRBD1 (5 bases). Trimming stripped 3 bases from V and 3 bases from J, with 14 bases between. The germline CDR1 and CDR2 sequences are MGHRA and YSYEKL. The CDR3 length is 15 residues. CDR3: CASSQPRALHTEAFF. DNA of the CDR3: TGCGCCAGCAGCCAGCCCAGGGCCTTGCACACTGAAGCTTTCTTT.

The chain recombines TRBV5-1 with TRBJ1-1; D is unresolved. From germline, CDR1 is SGHRS and CDR2 YFSETQ. The V gene lost 0 bases and the J gene lost 6 bases, with 12 bases spanning the gap. This CDR3 region has 14 residues. CDR3 loop: CASSLEEGWSEAFF. The CDR3 DNA reads as TGCGCCAGCAGCTTGGAGGAGGGCTGGTCTGAAGCTTTCTTT. The entire variable domain, with the rest obtained from reference TRBV5-1 and TRBJ1-1, is as follows: KAGVTQTPRYLIKTRGQQVTLSCSPISGHRSVSWYQQTPGQGLQFLFEYFSETQRNKGNFPGRFSGRQFSNSRSEMNVSTLELGDSALYLCASSLEEGWSEAFFGQGTRLTVV.

The CDR3 spells CASSPIGTSADTQYF. The CDR3, as DNA: TGTGCCAGCAGTCCCATCGGTACTAGCGCAGATACGCAGTATTTT. V gene TRBV27 combines with J gene TRBJ2-3; TRBD2 aligns across 7 bases. This CDR3 has 15 amino acids. Trimming removed 5 bases from V and 4 bases from J; junction bases left unmatched: 9. Germline V gives CDR1 MNHEY, CDR2 SMNVEV (reference sequence).

V gene TRBV9 combines with J gene TRBJ2-2; the D gene is possibly TRBD2 (7 bases). V lost 4 bases and J lost 6, with 22 bases in between. Per germline, CDR1 SGDLS and CDR2 YYNGEE. The CDR3 covers 17 residues. The CDR3 DNA reads TGTGCCAGCAGCCCCCGGGGGGCAGGGAGCCGGTCCGGGGAGCTGTTTTTT. The encoded protein is CASSPRGAGSRSGELFF.

V is TRBV4-1 and J is TRBJ1-1; possibly TRBD1 for D (5 bases). Germline V gives CDR1 MGHRA, CDR2 YSYEKL. The CDR3 is made up of 15 amino acids. With 4 bases removed from V and 6 bases from J, the gap between germline ends came to 18 bases. The CDR3, as DNA: TGCGCCAGCAGCCTTCAATCGGGCGGGGGGGCTGAAGCTTTCTTT. Translation: CASSLQSGGGAEAFF.

This clone was seen just once. V and J are TRBV13 and TRBJ2-1, with 7 bases aligning to TRBD1. The CDR3 has 16 residues. Germline CDR1 and CDR2: PRHDT and FYEKMQ (reference sequence). The V gene end was trimmed by 4 bases and the J gene end by 2 bases; junction bases not matched to a gene: 8. This CDR3 is CASSSDREGTYNEQFF. Here the CDR3 DNA reads TGTGCCAGCAGCTCCGACAGGGAAGGGACCTACAATGAGCAGTTCTTC.

This chain links TRBV9 with TRBJ2-2; D unresolved. The germline V gene encodes CDR1 SGDLS and CDR2 YYNGEE. This CDR3 has 13 residues. Trimming stripped 4 bases from V and 0 bases from J, with 4 bases between. Here the CDR3 reads CASSRANTGELFF. CDR3 coding DNA: TGTGCCAGCAGCCGAGCGAACACCGGGGAGCTGTTTTTT.

The V call is TRBV5-1, the J call TRBJ1-2; 8 bases map to TRBD1. This CDR3 is 16 amino acids long. V trimming: 5 bases; J trimming: 3 bases; junction bases outside the gene matches: 12. Germline V gene data show CDR1 as SGHRS and CDR2 as YFSETQ. The CDR3 region has the DNA TGCGCCAGCAGACACCTAACGCAGACAGGGGACTATGGCTACACCTTC. Its translation: CASRHLTQTGDYGYTF. The full variable domain, rest sourced from reference TRBV5-1 and TRBJ1-2, is KAGVTQTPRYLIKTRGQQVTLSCSPISGHRSVSWYQQTPGQGLQFLFEYFSETQRNKGNFPGRFSGRQFSNSRSEMNVSTLELGDSALYLCASRHLTQTGDYGYTFGSGTRLTVV.

The chain recombines TRBV5-5 with TRBJ1-1, with 7 bases that match TRBD1. V gave up 2 bases and J gave up 1 base; unmatched junction bases: 11. In germline, CDR1 is SGHKS, CDR2 YYEKEE (reference sequence). The CDR3 extends over 17 amino acids. Written as DNA, the CDR3 is TGTGCCAGCAGCTTACGAGCATTACAGGGGACGAACACTGAAGCTTTCTTT. This codes for CASSLRALQGTNTEAFF.

V is TRBV6-1 and J is TRBJ1-5; TRBD1 is a possible D gene (5 bases). Trimming removed 4 bases at V and 6 bases at J, with 13 bases between. Germline V gene lookup returns CDR1 MNHNS and CDR2 SASEGT. This CDR3 is built from 14 residues. The CDR3 DNA follows: TGTGCCAGCAGTGGAAGGGGTAAGTTTCAGCCCCAGCATTTT. This gives the protein CASSGRGKFQPQHF.

The sample holds one count of this clone. Other nucleotide sequences in the sample specify the same CDR3. The rearrangement uses TRBV5-1 and TRBJ2-2, with TRBD2 matching over 12 bases. The J segment lost 1 base and the V segment lost 4 bases, leaving 11 bases of the junction unmatched. This CDR3 contains 19 residues. Per germline, CDR1 SGHRS and CDR2 YFSETQ. CDR3 protein: CASSTRGLAGSRNTGELFF. CDR3 DNA: TGCGCCAGCAGCACCCGTGGACTAGCGGGATCAAGGAACACCGGGGAGCTGTTTTTT.

The chain carries TRBV27 and TRBJ1-4; D gene uncertain. Germline-derived CDR1 and CDR2 are MNHEY and SMNVEV (reference sequence). V was cut by 5 bases and J by 4 bases, with 11 bases left in between. The CDR3 totals 14 residues. CDR3 residues: CASSPRWSNEKLFF. In nucleotides, the CDR3 is TGTGCCAGCAGTCCGAGGTGGAGTAATGAAAAACTGTTTTTT.

V is TRBV6-1 and J is TRBJ2-5; tentative D call: TRBD1 (5 bases). Germline V gives CDR1 MNHNS, CDR2 SASEGT. V lost 7 bases and J lost 0, with 15 bases in between. The CDR3 runs 15 residues. The CDR3 DNA reads TGTGCCAGCACCGTGCGACAGCCGTACCAAGAGACCCAGTACTTC. This translates into CASTVRQPYQETQYF.

The genes are TRBV11-2 and TRBJ2-1, with D perhaps matching TRBD1 (5 bases). Germline V gene data show CDR1 as SGHAT and CDR2 as FQNNGV. The CDR3 contains 13 residues. V was pared by 7 bases and J by 9 bases, with 16 bases between. CDR3 sequence: CASTITLRGEQFF. DNA for the CDR3: TGTGCCAGCACCATCACTCTTAGGGGTGAGCAGTTCTTC. Supplemented by reference TRBV11-2 and TRBJ2-1, the full variable domain reads EAGVAQSPRYKIIEKRQSVAFWCNPISGHATLYWYQQILGQGPKLLIQFQNNGVVDDSQLPKDRFSAERLKGVDSTLKIQPAKLEDSAVYLCASTITLRGEQFFGPGTRLTVL.

This chain joins TRBV5-1 and TRBJ1-1; 8 nucleotides line up with TRBD1. V lost 4 bases and J lost 2; bases outside the gene matches: 7. CDR1 is SGHRS and CDR2 is YFSETQ in the germline V gene. CDR3 length: 15 amino acids. The CDR3 bases are TGCGCCAGCAGCACCTCGACAGGGGATAACACTGAAGCTTTCTTT. Residues: CASSTSTGDNTEAFF.

The V call is TRBV7-3, the J call TRBJ2-2; tentatively, D is TRBD2 (6 bases). The V end lost 8 bases, the J end lost 4 bases, and 14 bases lay between the germline ends. Germline V gene sequence: CDR1 SGHTA, CDR2 FQGTGA. The CDR3 runs to 14 residues. The DNA of the CDR3 is TGTGCCAGCTCGAGCGGGCCGATCACCGGGGAGCTGTTTTTT. Protein product: CASSSGPITGELFF.

CDR3 sequence reads: CASSLYSRGGNEQFF. For the CDR3, the DNA is TGTGCCAGCAGTTTATACTCGCGGGGTGGGAATGAGCAGTTCTTC. V gene TRBV27 combines with J gene TRBJ2-1; a possible D gene is TRBD2 (6 bases). Germline-derived CDR1 and CDR2 are MNHEY and SMNVEV (reference sequence). The V and J ends lost 1 base and 7 bases respectively, with 14 bases between them. The CDR3 has 15 residues.

The chain's CDR3 is CSGPDRVSNYGYTF. DNA for the CDR3: TGCAGCGGGCCTGACAGGGTCTCTAACTATGGCTACACCTTC. This sequence joins TRBV29-1 and TRBJ1-2; 7 bases line up with TRBD1. Germline assignment: CDR1 SQVTM and CDR2 ANQGSEA. This CDR3 is 14 amino acids long. V trimming: 7 bases; J trimming: 0 bases; junction bases outside the gene matches: 8.

The chain recombines TRBV27 with TRBJ2-3; 12 bases align to TRBD2. The CDR3 is made up of 16 amino acids. Trimming took 6 bases from V and 2 from J; bases not matched to a gene: 6. Germline V CDR1 and CDR2: MNHEY, SMNVEV (reference sequence). In nucleotides, the CDR3 is TGTGCCAGCAGCTCTGGACTAGCGGGGCCCACAGATACGCAGTATTTT. Protein: CASSSGLAGPTDTQYF.

The J gene is TRBJ2-2, the V gene TRBV27; 11 nucleotides line up with TRBD2. V gave up 6 bases and J gave up 3 bases; unmatched junction bases: 6. The CDR3 is 16 residues long. Germline lookup yields CDR1 MNHEY and CDR2 SMNVEV (reference sequence). CDR3 in amino acids: CASRQSGLADTGELFF. DNA for the CDR3: TGTGCCAGCAGGCAATCGGGACTAGCGGACACCGGGGAGCTGTTTTTT.